Shown below are 5 T cell receptor beta chains from a single sample sequenced in a study of blood T cell repertoires in COVID-19. Sequencing was performed with immunoSEQ multiplex PCR; in TCRdb, only in-frame clones are kept and a portion is missing. The profile shows about 100,000 clones, about 85% of them singletons. Material for sequencing was peripheral blood. The receptor source for this set is a man in his forties or fifties with active or convalescent COVID-19.

The CDR3 coding sequence is TGTGCCAGTACCCCCGCCAGCGGGAGTTATACCGGGGAGCTGTTTTTT. Translation: CASTPASGSYTGELFF. The chain couples TRBV19 to TRBJ2-2; 8 positions match TRBD2. The CDR3 is 16 residues long. Trimming at V came to 7 bases and at J to 5 bases, leaving 12 bases not matched to a gene. Germline values: CDR1 LNHDA, CDR2 SQIVND (reference sequence). The full variable domain, with the rest looked up from reference TRBV19 and TRBJ2-2, is DGGITQSPKYLFRKEGQNVTLSCEQNLNHDAMYWYRQDPGQGLRLIYYSQIVNDFQKGDIAEGYSVSREKKESFPLTVTSAQKNPTAFYLCASTPASGSYTGELFFGEGSRLTVL.

The chain links TRBV15 to TRBJ2-1; D unclear. CDR1 is LNHNV, CDR2 YYDKDF, per germline (reference sequence). The CDR3 extends over 12 amino acids. Deletions cut 2 bases from V and 11 bases from J, with 10 bases between. The CDR3 sequence: CATSRSGPKQFF. As DNA, the CDR3 is TGTGCCACCAGCAGATCCGGTCCGAAGCAGTTCTTC.

The CDR3 region has the DNA TGTGCCAGCAGCCAAGGGGCCCTTAGGGGCTCATGGGGCTACACCTTC. Its protein product is CASSQGALRGSWGYTF. The chain uses TRBV14 and TRBJ1-2; possibly TRBD1 for D (5 bases). This CDR3 has 16 residues. Germline V gene data show CDR1 as SGHDN and CDR2 as FVKESK. V was cut by 1 base and J by 8 bases, with 20 bases left in between. The full variable domain, with the rest looked up from reference TRBV14 and TRBJ1-2, is EAGVTQFPSHSVIEKGQTVTLRCDPISGHDNLYWYRRVMGKEIKFLLHFVKESKQDESGMPNNRFLAERTGGTYSTLKVQPAELEDSGVYFCASSQGALRGSWGYTFGSGTRLTVV.

The V and J genes are TRBV19 and TRBJ1-4, with D uncertain. CDR3 size: 14 residues. From germline, CDR1 is LNHDA and CDR2 SQIVND (reference sequence). The V gene lost 8 bases and the J gene lost 3 bases, with 13 bases spanning the gap. CDR3 coding DNA: TGTGCCAGTGTTGGGATCGGGGCTAATGAAAAACTGTTTTTT. Amino acid sequence: CASVGIGANEKLFF. The entire variable domain, with the rest obtained from reference TRBV19 and TRBJ1-4, is as follows: DGGITQSPKYLFRKEGQNVTLSCEQNLNHDAMYWYRQDPGQGLRLIYYSQIVNDFQKGDIAEGYSVSREKKESFPLTVTSAQKNPTAFYLCASVGIGANEKLFFGSGTQLSVL.

This clone was seen a handful of times. This sequence joins TRBV2 and TRBJ1-5, with a possible D match to TRBD1 (6 bases). Trimming stripped 6 bases from V and 4 bases from J, with 13 bases between. CDR1 and CDR2 from the germline V gene are SNHLY and FYNNEI. The CDR3 covers 14 residues. CDR3 loop: CASRWTVGNQPQHF. CDR3 bases: TGTGCCAGCAGGTGGACAGTGGGGAATCAGCCCCAGCATTTT.